This T cell receptor beta chain emerged from a study of shared clonotypes between healthy human individuals. Study-level background: Plates per donor: three CD4 naive, three CD4 memory, two CD8 naive, one CD8 memory. Whole-study findings and limits: Generation probabilities were higher for clonotypes shared across all four sorted-subset donors than for unshared ones.

Germline V gives CDR1 SGHRS, CDR2 YFSETQ. The CDR3 runs 14 residues. Deletions cut 7 bases from V and 5 bases from J, with 15 bases between. A remark on this clone: Its antigen is unknown.

TCRdb's copy holds only in-frame clones and misses some; the assay was immunoSEQ multiplex PCR. Of some 1,900,000 clones in the sample, approximately 94% were seen once. Naive CD8 cells lacked CD45RO, underwent positive selection for CCR7 and left out terminally differentiated effector memory CD45RA+ cells. Donors comprised healthy HIV-negative adults lacking recent acute infections or vaccinations. The sequence derives from a man aged 18 to 35 in good health. The genes are TRBV5-1 and TRBJ1-4; tentative D call: TRBD1 (5 bases). Source material: naive CD8+ T cells sorted from blood. The CDR3 DNA is TGCGCCAGCTGGACGGGACTCCCGAATGAAAAACTGTTTTTT. Residues: CASWTGLPNEKLFF.